The clone carrying this T cell receptor (beta chain) was seen more than once but under ten times. Its matching antigen is unknown. The V gene's germline CDR1 is SEHNR and CDR2 FQNEAQ (reference sequence). This CDR3 spans 13 amino acids. The V end lost 5 bases, the J end lost 2 bases, and 10 bases lay between the germline ends. The data stem from a study of T cell repertoires in cytomegalovirus infection. Study in general: Carrying CMV and the relevant HLA type showed in public TCR beta signatures.

Findings and caveats of the study: The cumulative frequency of public TCR beta families distinguished individuals who carried CMV together with the relevant HLA. The response measured ex vivo was dominated by TCR beta clonotypes (HLA-C-restricted and CMV-specific).

TCRdb ran MiXCR on the reads and lists one entry per CDR3 protein. This sample has about 140,000 distinct CDR3 sequences, with over 30% found just once. The chain links TRBV7-9 to TRBJ2-7, with D perhaps TRBD1 (5 bases). Sequenced material: CD8+ T cells from cultured PBMCs, taken from culture after CMV antigen stimulation. This TCR was sampled from a human donor in good health (CMV status not recorded). Some clones in this sample may be carry-over from other donors' samples. The CDR3 here is CASSPQTAYEQYF. DNA of the CDR3: TGTGCCAGCAGCCCCCAGACAGCCTACGAGCAGTACTTC.